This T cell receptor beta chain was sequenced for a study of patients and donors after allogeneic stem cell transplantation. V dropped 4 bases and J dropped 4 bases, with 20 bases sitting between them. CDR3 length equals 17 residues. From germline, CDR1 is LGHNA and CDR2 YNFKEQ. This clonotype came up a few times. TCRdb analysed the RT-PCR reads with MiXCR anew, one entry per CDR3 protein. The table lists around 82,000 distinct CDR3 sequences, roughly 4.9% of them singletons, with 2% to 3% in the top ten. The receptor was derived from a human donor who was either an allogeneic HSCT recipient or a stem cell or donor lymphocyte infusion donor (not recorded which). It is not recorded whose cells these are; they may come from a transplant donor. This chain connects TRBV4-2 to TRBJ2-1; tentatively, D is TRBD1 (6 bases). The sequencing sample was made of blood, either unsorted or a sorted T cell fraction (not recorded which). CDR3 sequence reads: CASSPLDSGTGYNEQFF. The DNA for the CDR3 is TGTGCCAGCAGCCCGCTGGACAGTGGGACCGGTTACAATGAGCAGTTCTTC.